This TCR beta chain was observed in a study of blood T cell repertoires in COVID-19 (dated by TCRdb to 2018 to 2021). General notes on the study: Samples covering the acute and convalescent phases of COVID-19 were provided by collaborators in the United States, Italy and Spain. The prospective study material was composed of cDNA or gDNA derived from T cells, B-cell-depleted T cells, or PBMCs. Subjects who had been exposed to COVID-19, were actively infected with it, or had recovered from it provided the deeply sampled blood TCRbeta repertoires that made up the dataset. A freely available public database, intended as a resource for researchers studying the immune response to SARS-CoV-2, is where the repertoires were released. Samples came from the ongoing ImmuneRACE study (first 160 participants) plus 1,254 subjects from 6 global collaborators. The sample metadata nearly always contained a de-identified subject ID, COVID-19 status, age in years and sex. HLA class I and class II types, where available, came from metadata supplied by the sample provider rather than from assay-based typing. General findings and caveats noted by the study authors: The amount of clinical and demographic metadata varied by source and participant and was provided uncurated.

Comments on this clone: No cognate antigen has been identified for it. Qualities for individual bases were not recorded, and no much larger clone is one base off.

TCRbeta CDR3 regions were amplified from genomic DNA using the immunoSEQ Assay, a bias-controlled multiplex PCR. The authors' analysis ran thus. The number of nucleated cells in each sample was estimated by amplification of reference gene primers within the assay. To quantify the absolute abundance of each unique TCRbeta CDR3 rearrangement, sequence reads were collapsed and filtered. Productive Simpson clonality was computed per sample as the square root of Simpson's diversity index over productive rearrangements. TCRdb mirrors the immuneACCESS table, restricted to in-frame sequences. Some clones are absent from its copies; in checked studies, under half trace to an unresolved V gene, and the reason for the others is unknown. The DNA was the basis for D and trimming; V, J and clone size are from that table. This sample gives 90,000 to 100,000 clones in total; approximately 80% of them show up just once. The ten largest make up under 13% of the sample.

The collaborating institutions used their own protocols to collect whole blood in K2EDTA tubes. For TCRbeta analysis, collaborators shipped samples as frozen whole blood, isolated PBMCs, or DNA extracted from either of those sample types. Looking up the germline V gene (reference sequence) yields CDR1 SGHKS and CDR2 YYEKEE. V lost 0 bases and J lost 5 bases; the stretch between them is 12 bases long. The CDR3 runs 16 residues from the cysteine to the phenylalanine. Solely the CDR3 DNA is kept, with 48 bases framed from the first base. The receptor chain draws on TRBV5-5 and TRBJ1-6, with the D segment identity uncertain. This sequence originates from a man aged 65 to 85 with active or convalescent COVID-19. Sequencing input: peripheral blood. The CDR3 corresponds to CASSLGPLADNSPLHF. At the DNA level, the sequence is TGTGCCAGCAGCTTGGGGCCACTAGCGGATAATTCACCCCTCCACTTT.